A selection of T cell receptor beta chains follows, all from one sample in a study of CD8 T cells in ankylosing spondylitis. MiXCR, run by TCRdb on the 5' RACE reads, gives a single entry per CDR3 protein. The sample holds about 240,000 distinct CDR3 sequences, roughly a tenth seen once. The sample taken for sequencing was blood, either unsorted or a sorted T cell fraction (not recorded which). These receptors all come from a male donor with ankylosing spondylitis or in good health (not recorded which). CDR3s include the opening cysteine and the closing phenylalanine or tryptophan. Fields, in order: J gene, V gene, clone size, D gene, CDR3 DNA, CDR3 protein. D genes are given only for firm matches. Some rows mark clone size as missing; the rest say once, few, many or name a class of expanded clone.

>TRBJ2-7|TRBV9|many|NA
TGTGCCAGCAGCGCGGGACTCACGGCACACGAGCAGTACTTC
CASSAGLTAHEQYF
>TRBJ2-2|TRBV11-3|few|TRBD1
TGTGCCAGCAGCTTAGTAGGGACAGGATCTACCGGGGAGCTGTTTTTT
CASSLVGTGSTGELFF
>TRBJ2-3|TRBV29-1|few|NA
TGCAGCGTGGAGGGCAGGGGCTCAGATACGCAGTATTTT
CSVEGRGSDTQYF
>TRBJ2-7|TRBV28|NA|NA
TGTGCCAGCAGTCCTCCGGACAGCTTCTGGGCGCAGTACTTC
CASSPPDSFWAQYF
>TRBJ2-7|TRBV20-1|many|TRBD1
TGCAGTGCTAGAGATTACAGGGGCTCCTACGAGCAGTACTTC
CSARDYRGSYEQYF
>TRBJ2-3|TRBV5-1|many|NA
TGCGCCAGCCGTCTTGTGCCGGCTAGCACAGATACGCAGTATTTT
CASRLVPASTDTQYF
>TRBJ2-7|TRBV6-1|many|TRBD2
TGTGCCAGCAGGGGACTCTATCTAGCGGGCTCCTACGAGCAGTACTTC
CASRGLYLAGSYEQYF
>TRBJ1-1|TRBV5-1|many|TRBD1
TGCGCCAGCAGCTTGGGAACTCGACAGGGTAGAGACACTGAAGCTTTCTTT
CASSLGTRQGRDTEAFF
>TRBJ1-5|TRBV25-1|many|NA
TGTGCCAGCAGTGCGGGGGCCTGGCAGCCCCAGCATTTT
CASSAGAWQPQHF
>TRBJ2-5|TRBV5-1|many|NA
TGCGCCAGCGGCCAGGGAAGTCTCCAAGAGACCCAGTACTTC
CASGQGSLQETQYF
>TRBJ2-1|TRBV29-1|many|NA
TGCAGCGTTCGTAACGCCGGGATCCACAATGAGCAGTTCTTC
CSVRNAGIHNEQFF
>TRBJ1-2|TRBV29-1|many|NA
TGCAGCGTGCCCCGGGGATTGGGAGAAGCTAACTATGGCTACACCTTC
CSVPRGLGEANYGYTF
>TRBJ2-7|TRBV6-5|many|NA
TGTGCCAGCAGTTACTCGGGACATCCTACCTACGAGCAGTACTTC
CASSYSGHPTYEQYF
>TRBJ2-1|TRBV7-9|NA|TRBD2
TGTGCCAGCAGCTTATCGAGCGGGGTCTTTAATGAGCAGTTCTTC
CASSLSSGVFNEQFF
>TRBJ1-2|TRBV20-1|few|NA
TGCAGTGGCGCGGGGCAGGACTATGGCTACACCTTC
CSGAGQDYGYTF
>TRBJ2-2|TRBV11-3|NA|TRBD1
TGTGCCAGCAGTTCGGGGACAGGGATCACCGGGGAGCTGTTTTTT
CASSSGTGITGELFF
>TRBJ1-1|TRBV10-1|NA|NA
TGCGCCAGCAGTGAGAGGGGGGCCCTGAACACTGAAGCTTTCTTT
CASSERGALNTEAFF
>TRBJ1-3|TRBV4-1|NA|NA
TGCGCCAGCAGCCAAGATGAGCGGGGCCTAAATTTT
CASSQDERGLNF
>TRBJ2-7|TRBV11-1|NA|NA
TGTACCAGCAGCTTAGCCGGGGCCTCCTACGAGCAGTACTTC
CTSSLAGASYEQYF
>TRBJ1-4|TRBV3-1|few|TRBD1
TGTGCCAGCAGCCCTCGGACAGGAGGATTTCAGGGTGAAAAACTGTTTTTT
CASSPRTGGFQGEKLFF
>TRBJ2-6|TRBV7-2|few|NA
TGTGCCAGCAGCCCCACAACTGGGGCCAACGTCCTGACTTTC
CASSPTTGANVLTF
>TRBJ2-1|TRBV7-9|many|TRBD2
TGTGCCAGCAGCTCCCGAGGCGGGAGCTCCTACAATGAGCAGTTCTTC
CASSSRGGSSYNEQFF
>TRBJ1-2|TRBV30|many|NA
TGTGCCTGGAGCCCCGATCGACTGGACAGCTATGGCTACACCTTC
CAWSPDRLDSYGYTF
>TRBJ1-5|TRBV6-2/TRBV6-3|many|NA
TGTGCCAGCAGCCAAGACAGGTCCAATCAGCCCCAGCATTTT
CASSQDRSNQPQHF
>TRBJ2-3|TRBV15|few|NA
TGTGCCACCAGCAGAGTTTCGACGCCGCTGGTAGATACGCAGTATTTT
CATSRVSTPLVDTQYF
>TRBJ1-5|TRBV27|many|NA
TGTGCCAGCAGTGGAGGGGGGATGAGCAATCAGCCCCAGCATTTT
CASSGGGMSNQPQHF
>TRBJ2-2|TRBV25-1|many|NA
TGTGCCAGCAGCGCTCCGGGACTTAACACCGGGGAGCTGTTTTTT
CASSAPGLNTGELFF
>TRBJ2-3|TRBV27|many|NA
TGTGCCAGCAGTTTGCTAGCGACTAGCACAGATACGCAGTATTTT
CASSLLATSTDTQYF
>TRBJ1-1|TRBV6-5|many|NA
TGTGCCAGCAGTTACGGGGACACTGAAGCTTTCTTT
CASSYGDTEAFF
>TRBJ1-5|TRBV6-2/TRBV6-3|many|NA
TGTGCCACCGAAAGAAGTTATAGCAATCAGCCCCAGCATTTT
CATERSYSNQPQHF
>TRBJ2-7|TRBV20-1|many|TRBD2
TGCAGTGCTAGGGAACTAGCGGGAACCCTATTTCCATCCTACGAGCAGTACTTC
CSARELAGTLFPSYEQYF
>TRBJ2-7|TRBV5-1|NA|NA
TGCGCCAGCAGCTTGGGTCCGGCTAACTACGAGCAGTACTTC
CASSLGPANYEQYF
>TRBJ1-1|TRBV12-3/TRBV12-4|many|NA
TGTGCCAGCAACTTCGGGGATAACACTGAAGCTTTCTTT
CASNFGDNTEAFF
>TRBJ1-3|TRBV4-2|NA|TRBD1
TGTGCCAGCAGCCAAGAAGGGGGCAACTCTGGAAACACCATATATTTT
CASSQEGGNSGNTIYF
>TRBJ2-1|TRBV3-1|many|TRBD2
TGTGCCAGCAGCCAAGTAGCGGGACTAGCGGGAGTCGGCGCGTCCTACAATGAGCAGTTCTTC
CASSQVAGLAGVGASYNEQFF
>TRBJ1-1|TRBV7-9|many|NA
TGTGCCAGCAGTCCAGCCCGGGACACTGAAGCTTTCTTT
CASSPARDTEAFF
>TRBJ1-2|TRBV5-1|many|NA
TGCGCCAGCAGCTTGGACCCCAACTATGGCTACACCTTC
CASSLDPNYGYTF
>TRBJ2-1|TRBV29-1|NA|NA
TGCAGCGTTGGGAACCTCTACAATGAGCAGTTCTTC
CSVGNLYNEQFF
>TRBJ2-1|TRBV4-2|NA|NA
TGTGCCAGCAGCTACCAAAGCGGTCCCCAGTTCTTC
CASSYQSGPQFF
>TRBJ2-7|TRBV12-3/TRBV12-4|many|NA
TGTGCCAGCAGTTTCCGGGTTGACTACGAGCAGTACTTC
CASSFRVDYEQYF
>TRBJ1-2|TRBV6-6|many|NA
TGTGCCAGCAGTTACGAAGGATCTGGCTACACCTTC
CASSYEGSGYTF
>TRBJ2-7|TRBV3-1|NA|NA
TGTGCCAGCAGCCTCGGGGCCGAGGGGTCTTACGAGCAGTACTTC
CASSLGAEGSYEQYF
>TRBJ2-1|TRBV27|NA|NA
TGTGCCAACAGCCCCCATTTATCTGGTAATGAGCAGTTCTTC
CANSPHLSGNEQFF
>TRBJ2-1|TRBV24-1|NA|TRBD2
TGTGCCACCAGTGACCCGAGCGGGGGAGGTGAGCAGTTCTTC
CATSDPSGGGEQFF
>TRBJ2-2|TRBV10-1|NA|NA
TGCGCCAGCAGGGCTAGTTTGAACACCGGGGAGCTGTTTTTT
CASRASLNTGELFF
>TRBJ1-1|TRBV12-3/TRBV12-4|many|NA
TGTGCCAGCACTCGCGACAGCTGGAACACTGAAGCTTTCTTT
CASTRDSWNTEAFF
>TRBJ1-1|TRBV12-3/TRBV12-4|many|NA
TGTGCCAGCAGTCGGTCTCGGGGGGCGAGGACTGAAGCTTTCTTT
CASSRSRGARTEAFF